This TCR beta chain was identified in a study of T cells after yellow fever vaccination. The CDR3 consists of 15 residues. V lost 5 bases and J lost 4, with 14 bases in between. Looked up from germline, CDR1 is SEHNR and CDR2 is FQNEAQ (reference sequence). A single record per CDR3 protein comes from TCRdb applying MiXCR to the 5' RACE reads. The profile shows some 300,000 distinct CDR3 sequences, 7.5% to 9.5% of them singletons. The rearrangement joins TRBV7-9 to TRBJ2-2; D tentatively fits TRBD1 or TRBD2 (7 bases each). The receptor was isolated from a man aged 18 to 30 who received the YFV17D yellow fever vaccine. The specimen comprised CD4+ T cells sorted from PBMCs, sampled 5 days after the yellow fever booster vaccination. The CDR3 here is CASSLTGRATGELFF. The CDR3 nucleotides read TGTGCCAGCAGCCTGACAGGGAGGGCCACCGGGGAGCTGTTTTTT.